Below, one TCR beta chain is given with its context. Source study methods: Reference gene primers were amplified, and this amplification served to estimate nucleated cell counts. Produced via immunoSEQ multiplex PCR; TCRdb's table is partial and in-frame only. V and J calls and clone size are those listed in that table; D and trimming were worked out from the DNA. The table records around 270,000 clones, around 88% of them present only once. The data derive from a study of blood T cell repertoires in COVID-19. The V and J ends lost 4 bases and 7 bases respectively, with 26 bases between them. The length of the CDR3 is 17 residues.

The sample was peripheral blood. The chain has TRBV23-1 and TRBJ2-7; D ambiguous. TRBV23-1 is known as an ORF, though its function is uncertain. This TCR was recovered from a middle-aged man with acute or convalescent COVID-19. The CDR3 reads CASSLKLRQSTTGEQYF. The CDR3 nucleotides are TGCGCCAGCAGTCTTAAACTTCGGCAGTCCACGACTGGTGAGCAGTACTTC.